This T cell receptor beta chain was captured by sequencing in a study of brain T cells in children with intractable seizures. Data came from immunoSEQ multiplex PCR; TCRdb stores just in-frame clones and leaves some out. Found here are hundreds of thousands of clones, 93% of them singletons; the top ten hold 4.5% to 7%. V shed 4 bases and J shed 1 base, with 10 bases lying between them. Germline V gene lookup returns CDR1 MDHEN and CDR2 SYDVKM. The CDR3 length is 14 residues. Time point of the sample: blood from clinic visit 5 months post-surgery; TSC patient then seizure free. The sample here was peripheral blood, taken approximately 5 months after surgery. The genes are TRBV28 and TRBJ1-1; D ambiguous. The TCR comes from a boy less than two years old with tuberous sclerosis and intractable seizures. CDR3: CASSWVLGNTEAFF. The CDR3 region has the DNA TGTGCCAGCAGTTGGGTATTAGGGAACACTGAAGCTTTCTTT.